These 14 T cell receptor beta chains share one sample of origin, sequenced in a study of patients and donors after allogeneic stem cell transplantation. TCRdb passed the RT-PCR reads through MiXCR, listing each CDR3 protein once. The top ten clones hold around 5.5% of a sample with about 960,000 distinct CDR3 sequences, under 20% of them seen once. The sample consisted of blood, either unsorted or a sorted T cell fraction (not recorded which). The origin of the receptors is a human donor who was either an allogeneic HSCT recipient or a stem cell or donor lymphocyte infusion donor (not recorded which). It is not recorded whose cells these are; they may come from a transplant donor.

The chain is built from TRBV12-3 or TRBV12-4 and TRBJ2-1, with 12 bases lining up with TRBD2. CDR3 length: 16 residues. Trimming removed 3 bases from V and 7 bases from J; junction bases left unmatched: 7. CDR3 residues: CASSFGLAGPRNEQFF. The CDR3 region has the DNA TGTGCCAGCAGTTTCGGACTAGCGGGGCCTCGGAATGAGCAGTTCTTC.

This clonotype was seen a handful of times. The chain couples TRBV12-3 or TRBV12-4 to TRBJ2-7; 11 nucleotides match TRBD2. The CDR3 is 14 amino acids. The J segment lost 6 bases and the V segment lost 4 bases, leaving 5 bases of the junction unmatched. This chain's CDR3 is CASSSTSGSLEQYF. As DNA, the CDR3 is TGTGCCAGCAGTTCCACTAGCGGGAGCCTCGAGCAGTACTTC.

The chain joins TRBV29-1 to TRBJ1-1; D unresolved. V lost 4 bases and J 1 base, leaving 16 bases between the germline ends. The CDR3 has 15 amino acids. Germline V lookup: CDR1 SQVTM, CDR2 ANQGSEA. DNA for the CDR3: TGCAGCGTTGTGATACAAGAACTTACGAACACTGAAGCTTTCTTT. Protein: CSVVIQELTNTEAFF.

The sample holds a few counts of this clonotype. This rearrangement joins TRBV18 to TRBJ1-1, with D possibly being TRBD1 (5 bases). The CDR3 has 15 residues. Per germline, CDR1 KGHSH and CDR2 LQKENI. Trimming pared 3 bases from V and 4 bases from J, leaving 15 bases between. The CDR3 region is CASSPLDKAGTEAFF. Here the CDR3 DNA reads TGTGCCAGCTCACCCCTGGACAAGGCAGGCACTGAAGCTTTCTTT.

V and J are TRBV20-1 and TRBJ2-1, with 10 bases lining up with TRBD2. This CDR3 spans 13 amino acids. V dropped 6 bases and J dropped 6; count of bases not matched to a gene: 5. Germline lookup yields CDR1 DFQATT and CDR2 SNEGSKA (reference sequence). CDR3 nucleotide sequence: TGCAGTGCGCAGGGACTAGCGAGCAATGAGCAGTTCTTC. Its translation: CSAQGLASNEQFF.

This clonotype has only a few counts. The genes are TRBV20-1 and TRBJ2-1; the D is unclear. The CDR3 covers 14 residues. Trimming removed 3 bases from V and 0 bases from J, with 9 bases in between. In germline, CDR1 is DFQATT, CDR2 SNEGSKA (reference sequence). The CDR3 spells CSARRLISYNEQFF. The CDR3 DNA reads TGCAGTGCTAGGAGACTTATCTCCTACAATGAGCAGTTCTTC.

The V call is TRBV20-1, the J call TRBJ2-5; TRBD2 agrees at 10 bases. CDR1 and CDR2 (germline): DFQATT, SNEGSKA (reference sequence). The CDR3 extends over 16 amino acids. Germline trimming cut 5 bases from V and 2 bases from J; bases unmatched to any gene: 11. CDR3: CSAPGLADGWQETQYF. As DNA, the CDR3 is TGCAGTGCTCCCGGACTAGCGGATGGATGGCAAGAGACCCAGTACTTC.

At least ten counts were recorded for this clonotype. The CDR3: CASSQDKGGGNTGELFF. CDR3 sequence (DNA): TGTGCCAGCAGCCAAGATAAGGGGGGGGGAAACACCGGGGAGCTGTTTTTT. The chain combines TRBV4-2 with TRBJ2-2; tentative D call: TRBD2 (7 bases). Looked up from germline, CDR1 is LGHNA and CDR2 is YNFKEQ. CDR3 length equals 17 residues. The germline V and J ends were trimmed by 0 bases and 2 bases, with 13 bases remaining between them.

This clonotype was seen repeatedly, ten times or more. The chain is built from TRBV6-2 or TRBV6-3 and TRBJ1-1, with TRBD1 as a possible D gene (5 bases). The V end was cut by 7 bases, the J end by 1 base, with 13 bases between. From germline, CDR1 is MNHEY and CDR2 SVGEGT. This CDR3 is 14 amino acids long. The CDR3 coding sequence is TGTGCCAGCACCCCGGGGGGTAGGAACACTGAAGCTTTCTTT. Protein sequence: CASTPGGRNTEAFF.

The rearrangement joins TRBV10-3 to TRBJ2-1; 11 nucleotides line up with TRBD2. CDR3 length: 16 residues. V dropped 3 bases and J dropped 7; count of bases not matched to a gene: 8. The germline gives CDR1 ENHRY, CDR2 SYGVKD. The CDR3 sequence: CAISETGLADRNEQFF. In nucleotides, the CDR3 is TGTGCCATCAGTGAAACGGGACTAGCGGATCGTAATGAGCAGTTCTTC.

This clonotype showed up just a few times. The chain uses TRBV9 and TRBJ2-5; D is possibly TRBD1 or TRBD2 (5 bases each). V dropped 4 bases and J dropped 1 base, with 11 bases sitting between them. This CDR3 comprises 14 residues. Per the germline V gene, CDR1 is SGDLS and CDR2 is YYNGEE. The CDR3 DNA reads as TGTGCCAGCAGCTCCCGGGACGGCCAAGAGACCCAGTACTTC. It codes for CASSSRDGQETQYF.

This clonotype was seen a handful of times. CDR3 in amino acids: CSADQTSGSDEQYF. The CDR3 DNA reads as TGCAGTGCTGACCAGACTAGCGGGAGCGACGAGCAGTACTTC. The genes are TRBV20-1 and TRBJ2-7, with 12 bases identical to TRBD2. This CDR3 region has 14 residues. Trimming at V came to 5 bases and at J to 5 bases, leaving 7 bases not matched to a gene. CDR1 and CDR2 (germline): DFQATT, SNEGSKA (reference sequence).

This clonotype was counted ten times or more. This chain links TRBV20-1 with TRBJ2-1, with 12 bases fitting TRBD2. Per the germline V gene, CDR1 is DFQATT and CDR2 is SNEGSKA (reference sequence). This CDR3 contains 15 residues. J was trimmed by 4 bases and V by 6 bases; bases with no gene match: 7. In nucleotides, the CDR3 is TGCAGTGCGATCTCGACTAGCGGGAGTTACAATGAGCAGTTCTTC. Translation: CSAISTSGSYNEQFF.

The table lists this clonotype with a few counts. This chain joins TRBV29-1 and TRBJ2-1; the D is unclear. The length of the CDR3 is 13 residues. V was pared by 4 bases and J by 0 bases, with 7 bases between. Germline loops: CDR1 SQVTM, CDR2 ANQGSEA. Written as DNA, the CDR3 is TGCAGCGTTGCGTGGCGCTCCTACAATGAGCAGTTCTTC. Translating gives CSVAWRSYNEQFF.